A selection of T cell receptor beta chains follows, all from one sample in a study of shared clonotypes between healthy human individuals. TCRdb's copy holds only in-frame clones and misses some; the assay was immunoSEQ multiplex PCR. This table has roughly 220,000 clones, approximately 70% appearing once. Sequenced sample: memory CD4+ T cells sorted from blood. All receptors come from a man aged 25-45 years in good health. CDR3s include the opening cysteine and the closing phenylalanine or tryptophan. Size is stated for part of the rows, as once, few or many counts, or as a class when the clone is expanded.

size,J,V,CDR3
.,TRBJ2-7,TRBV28,CASSFRYEQYF
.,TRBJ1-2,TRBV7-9,CASNGAANYGYTF
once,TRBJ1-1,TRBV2,CASNKQGNRNTEAFF
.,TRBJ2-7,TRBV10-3,CAISAARGQASYEQYF
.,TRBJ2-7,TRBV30,CAWSVIREQYF
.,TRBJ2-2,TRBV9,CASSVGAGLPSAGELFF
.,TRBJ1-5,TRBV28,CASSSSGGSQHF
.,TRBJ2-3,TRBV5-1,CASWTGGSTDTQYF
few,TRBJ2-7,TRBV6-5,CASSYRAGRDEQYF
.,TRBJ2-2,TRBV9,CASSVEQAKTGELFF
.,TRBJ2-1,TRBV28,CASYGQGTYNEQFF
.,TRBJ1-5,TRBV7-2,CASRGTGNQPQHF
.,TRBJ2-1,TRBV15,CATSRDHRVGEQFF
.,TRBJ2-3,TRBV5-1,CASSSLAGDGGAQYF
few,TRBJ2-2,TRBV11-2,CASSLASGTTGELFF
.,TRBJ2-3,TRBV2,CASSENLAGGPYF
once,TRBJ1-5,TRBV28,CASRGTGFRQPQHF
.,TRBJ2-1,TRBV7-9,CASGGGSYNEQFF
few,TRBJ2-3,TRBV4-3,CASSQDLFSSTDTQYF
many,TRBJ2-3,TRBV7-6,CASSPYTDTQYF
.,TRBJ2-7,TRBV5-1,CASSSGLAGGPRLGVYEQYF
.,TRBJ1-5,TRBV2,CATRLPNQPQHF
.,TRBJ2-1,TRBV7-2,CASSLGLAPQGEQFF
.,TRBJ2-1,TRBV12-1,CARDSIYNEQFF
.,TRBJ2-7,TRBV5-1,CASSPPVSHEQYF
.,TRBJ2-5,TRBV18,CASSPPNKETQYF
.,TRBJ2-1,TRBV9,CASSVDQGSYNEQFF
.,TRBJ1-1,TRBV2,CATQRDNGYTEAFF
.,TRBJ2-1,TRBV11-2,CASSQTGNRHNEQFF
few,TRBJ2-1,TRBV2,CASSQQGAIYNEQFF
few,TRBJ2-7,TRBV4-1,CASSQPGSYEQYF
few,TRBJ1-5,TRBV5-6,CASSPSRSSNQPQHF
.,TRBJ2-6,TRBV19,CASRKGTSGANVLTF
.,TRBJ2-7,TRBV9,CASSAITGTGGFPTYEQYF
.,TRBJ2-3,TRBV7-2,CASSLAGAGVPDTQYF
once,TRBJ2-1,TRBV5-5,CASSLEGAGGNEQFF
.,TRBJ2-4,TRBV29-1,CSAGEGAKNIQYF
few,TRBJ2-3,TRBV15,CATSRDRGRSTRDTQYF
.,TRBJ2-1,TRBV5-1,CASSHYPRTSGSTAVDNEQFF
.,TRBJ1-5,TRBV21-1,CASNDGQSNQPQHF
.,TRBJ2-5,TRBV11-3,CASSMDSQETQYF
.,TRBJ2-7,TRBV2,CASKRTGSVYEQYF
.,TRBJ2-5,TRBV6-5,CASSSLGGTQYF
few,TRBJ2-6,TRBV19,CASSIPIGRAGANVLTF
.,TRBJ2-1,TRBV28,CASTTSTEQFF
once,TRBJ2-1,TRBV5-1,CASSLEQGSPREQFF
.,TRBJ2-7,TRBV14,CASSQDLQGISYEQYF
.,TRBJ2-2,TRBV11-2,CASSSQGGGRRVLFF
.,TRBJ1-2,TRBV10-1,CASSVVHPGHGYTF
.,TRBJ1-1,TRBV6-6,CASSYSNQNTEAFF
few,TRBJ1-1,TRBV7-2,CASSLAGSGAEAFF
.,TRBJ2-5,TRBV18,CASSPGFPVAETQYF
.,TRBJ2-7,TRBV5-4,CASSLEQLSSYEQYF